The sequence of this TCR beta chain was determined in a study of neurological immune-mediated disorders. This clonotype was observed at least ten times. This CDR3 spans 15 amino acids. V shed 4 bases, J shed 10 bases, and the junction held 8 bases outside the gene matches. Germline assignment: CDR1 SGHRS and CDR2 YFSETQ. TCRdb re-called the 5' RACE reads through MiXCR, storing one row per CDR3 protein. The data hold 87,000 or so distinct CDR3 sequences, with 3.5% to 4% observed a single time. Sequencing was done on a sample of PBMCs. The receptor comes from a woman in her late teens or twenties with multiple sclerosis. This sequence joins TRBV5-1 and TRBJ2-1; TRBD2 aligns across 13 bases. CDR3 region: CASSLGTSGIDEQFF. CDR3 in DNA: TGCGCCAGCAGCCTTGGGACTAGCGGGATTGACGAGCAGTTCTTC. Using reference TRBV5-1 and TRBJ2-1 for the parts outside the CDR3, the full variable domain is KAGVTQTPRYLIKTRGQQVTLSCSPISGHRSVSWYQQTPGQGLQFLFEYFSETQRNKGNFPGRFSGRQFSNSRSEMNVSTLELGDSALYLCASSLGTSGIDEQFFGPGTRLTVL.